These 27 T cell receptor beta chains share one sample of origin, sequenced in a study of STAT5B mutations in CD4+ large granular lymphocyte leukemia. Libraries were prepared by immunoSEQ multiplex PCR; TCRdb keeps only in-frame clonotypes and omits some of them. This sample carries about 48,000 clones, roughly three quarters of them seen once, and the ten largest clones take approximately 1.4%. The sample taken for sequencing was CD4+ T cells from blood buffy coats. These receptors were obtained from a human donor in good health.

The chain employs TRBV29-1 and TRBJ2-1; 12 bases fit TRBD2. CDR3 length: 16 amino acids. The V and J ends lost 5 bases and 2 bases, in that order; junction bases with no gene match: 7. Germline CDR1 reads SQVTM; CDR2 reads ANQGSEA. The DNA of the CDR3 is TGCAGCGTTCTCCACGGACTAGCGGGAACCTACAATGAGCAGTTCTTC. Encoded protein: CSVLHGLAGTYNEQFF.

The V and J genes are TRBV19 and TRBJ2-1, with a weak D call TRBD2 (5 bases). The germline V and J ends were trimmed by 5 bases and 0 bases, with 14 bases remaining between them. The germline V gene encodes CDR1 LNHDA and CDR2 SQIVND (reference sequence). This CDR3 has 16 residues. The CDR3 DNA is TGTGCCAGTAGTGGACTCATGTGGGCCTCCTACAATGAGCAGTTCTTC. Amino acid sequence: CASSGLMWASYNEQFF.

This clone has just a few counts. The chain's CDR3 is CAIRGTGGNEQFF. The CDR3 nucleotides are TGTGCCATCAGGGGGACAGGGGGCAATGAGCAGTTCTTC. V is TRBV10-3 and J is TRBJ2-1; 11 positions match TRBD1. The CDR3 sequence is 13 residues long. The ends lost 6 bases at V and 6 bases at J; junction bases unmatched: 1. Germline-derived CDR1 and CDR2 are ENHRY and SYGVKD.

The rearrangement links TRBV4-1 to TRBJ2-3; D is perhaps TRBD2 (6 bases). This CDR3 has 15 amino acids. V was shortened by 1 base and J by 2 bases, with 10 bases between the two germline ends. Germline V gives CDR1 MGHRA, CDR2 YSYEKL. The CDR3 coding sequence is TGCGCCAGCAGCCAAGGCGGGGTTACCACAGATACGCAGTATTTT. It encodes CASSQGGVTTDTQYF.

The rearrangement uses TRBV18 and TRBJ2-7, with a tentative D call TRBD2 (7 bases). V was clipped by 2 bases and J by 4 bases, with 15 bases between them. The CDR3 runs to 15 residues. Per germline, CDR1 KGHSH and CDR2 LQKENI. The CDR3 nucleotides are TGTGCCAGCTCACCAGGTCCCCGGGGGGCTTACGAGCAGTACTTC. Its protein product is CASSPGPRGAYEQYF.

The genes are TRBV28 and TRBJ2-4, with TRBD1 matching over 9 bases. This CDR3 has 15 amino acids. Trimming removed 2 bases from V and 4 bases from J; junction bases left unmatched: 3. Germline V lookup: CDR1 MDHEN, CDR2 SYDVKM. This CDR3 is CASSLGGTGKNIQYF. CDR3 coding DNA: TGTGCCAGCAGTTTAGGAGGGACAGGGAAAAACATTCAGTACTTC.

This chain links TRBV18 with TRBJ2-7, with D perhaps assigned TRBD1 or TRBD2 (6 bases each). CDR3 length: 14 amino acids. In germline, CDR1 is KGHSH, CDR2 LQKENI. Trimming took 4 bases from V and 3 from J, leaving 13 bases between them. This CDR3 reads CASSQRQEGYEQYV. The CDR3 nucleotides are TGTGCCAGCTCACAGAGACAGGAGGGCTACGAGCAGTACGTC.

Notes on this clone: Its ends do not fully match the called genes, so a read error is possible. The V gene is TRBV7-9, the J gene TRBJ1-3, with D unclear. CDR3 length equals 12 residues. The germline CDR1 and CDR2 sequences are SEHNR and FQNEAQ (reference sequence). The CDR3: CATTEVGDTIYF. The CDR3 nucleotides are TGTGCCACCACAGAGGTTGGAGACACCATATATTTT.

In this sample, this clone turned up once. The rearrangement uses TRBV12-5 and TRBJ1-5, with TRBD1 identical over 8 bases. Trimming removed 7 bases from V and 1 base from J; junction bases left unmatched: 6. CDR1 is LGHNT and CDR2 is FRNRAP in the germline V gene. This CDR3 is 15 amino acids long. The CDR3, as DNA: TGTGCTAGTGCCTCAGGGGGCGAGAGCAATCAGCCCCAGCATTTT. It is translated as CASASGGESNQPQHF.

The chain is built from TRBV5-6 and TRBJ2-7; the D call may be TRBD1 or TRBD2 (5 bases each). The CDR3 loop spans 16 amino acids. Germline V lookup: CDR1 SGHDT, CDR2 YYEEEE. Trimming shortened V by 4 bases and J by 2 bases, and 19 bases separated the two germline ends. DNA of the CDR3: TGTGCCAGCAGCGAAGCCGGGGCCCTCGGGGCCTACGAGCAGTACTTC. It encodes CASSEAGALGAYEQYF.

V usage is TRBV7-2 and J usage is TRBJ2-7; D is uncertain. The V end was cut by 0 bases, the J end by 7 bases, with 10 bases between. Germline V CDR1 and CDR2: SGHTA, FQGNSA. The CDR3 extends over 13 amino acids. This CDR3 reads CASSLARVGEQYF. The CDR3 nucleotides read TGTGCCAGCAGCTTAGCACGGGTAGGGGAGCAGTACTTC.

The gene calls are TRBV5-1 and TRBJ2-4; 7 bases line up with TRBD1. Germline-derived CDR1 and CDR2 are SGHRS and YFSETQ. The CDR3 runs 16 residues. V dropped 4 bases and J dropped 2; count of bases not matched to a gene: 9. The CDR3 reads CASSPQTGWPKNIQYF. The CDR3 bases are TGCGCCAGCAGCCCTCAGACAGGGTGGCCCAAAAACATTCAGTACTTC.

J is TRBJ2-3 and V is TRBV4-2; 9 nucleotides align to TRBD2. The junction had 9 bases not matched to a gene; V was cut back by 8 bases and J by 6 bases. Per the germline V gene, CDR1 is LGHNA and CDR2 is YNFKEQ. The CDR3 extends over 14 amino acids. The CDR3 sequence is CASERRGGQDTQYF. The CDR3 DNA is TGTGCCAGCGAGAGGCGGGGGGGCCAGGATACGCAGTATTTT.

This clone was observed a few times. The V and J genes are TRBV19 and TRBJ1-5, with D uncertain. Trimming shortened V by 0 bases and J by 5 bases, and 5 bases separated the two germline ends. The germline gives CDR1 LNHDA, CDR2 SQIVND (reference sequence). This CDR3 region has 13 residues. CDR3: CASSIDPHQPQHF. DNA for the CDR3: TGTGCCAGTAGTATAGATCCACATCAGCCCCAGCATTTT.

This clone was detected only a few times. This chain connects TRBV4-2 to TRBJ2-1, with D hard to call. V was pared by 0 bases and J by 10 bases, with 7 bases between. CDR1 is LGHNA, CDR2 YNFKEQ, per germline. CDR3 length equals 12 residues. The CDR3 DNA follows: TGTGCCAGCAGCCAAGATAGAAGGGAGCAGTTCTTC. Its translation: CASSQDRREQFF.

The chain carries TRBV9 and TRBJ1-2; no reliable D call. Trimming shortened V by 4 bases and J by 8 bases, and 12 bases separated the two germline ends. The CDR3 has 12 residues. Germline V lookup: CDR1 SGDLS, CDR2 YYNGEE. The DNA of the CDR3 is TGTGCCAGCAGCTCAGAGTTATGGGGCTACACCTTC. Amino acids: CASSSELWGYTF.

V and J are TRBV14 and TRBJ1-5, with D unclear. Trimming shortened V by 4 bases and J by 7 bases, and 11 bases separated the two germline ends. Germline loops: CDR1 SGHDN, CDR2 FVKESK. The CDR3 extends over 13 amino acids. CDR3 protein: CASSRSHGQPQHF. CDR3 in DNA: TGTGCCAGCAGCCGATCCCATGGACAGCCCCAGCATTTT.

The V call is TRBV19, the J call TRBJ2-3; tentatively, D is TRBD1 or TRBD2 (7 bases each). The CDR3 has 16 amino acids. V lost 3 bases, J lost 1 base, and 14 bases lay in between. Germline-derived CDR1 and CDR2 are LNHDA and SQIVND (reference sequence). For the CDR3, the DNA is TGTGCCAGTAGTATTGGGAGGGGGCCCGGCACAGATACGCAGTATTTT. This translates into CASSIGRGPGTDTQYF.

This chain links TRBV15 with TRBJ1-4; TRBD1 is a possible D gene (5 bases). The CDR3 covers 15 residues. The germline V gene has CDR1 LNHNV and CDR2 YYDKDF (reference sequence). Trimming pared 1 base from V and 6 bases from J, leaving 12 bases between. CDR3 DNA: TGTGCCACCAGCAGAGTGACTGACAGAGATGAAAAACTGTTTTTT. Its translation is CATSRVTDRDEKLFF.

This rearrangement joins TRBV29-1 to TRBJ2-3, with TRBD2 matching 14 bases. The CDR3 totals 16 residues. V shed 6 bases and J 6 bases; nucleotides not matched to a gene: 11. Per the germline V gene, CDR1 is SQVTM and CDR2 is ANQGSEA. The CDR3 is CSVSIGTSGGGDTQYF. For the CDR3, the DNA is TGCAGCGTCTCCATCGGGACTAGCGGGGGTGGTGATACGCAGTATTTT.

V usage is TRBV5-4 and J usage is TRBJ2-6; no reliable D call. Deletions cut 3 bases from V and 0 bases from J, with 13 bases between. The CDR3 has 17 residues. Germline values: CDR1 SGHNT, CDR2 YYREEE (reference sequence). DNA of the CDR3: TGTGCCAGCAGCTGGCCCGCAGGCGGCTCTGGGGCCAACGTCCTGACTTTC. It encodes CASSWPAGGSGANVLTF.

The rearrangement links TRBV27 to TRBJ1-6, with TRBD1 as a possible D gene (5 bases). CDR3 length: 13 amino acids. V was trimmed by 7 bases and J by 6 bases, leaving 10 bases between them. Per the germline V gene, CDR1 is MNHEY and CDR2 is SMNVEV (reference sequence). The chain's CDR3 is CASTGTPNSPLHF. The CDR3 nucleotides are TGTGCCAGCACGGGGACTCCTAATTCACCCCTCCACTTT.

The chain uses TRBV7-3 and TRBJ2-3; D perhaps matches TRBD1 (7 bases). Germline V gene sequence: CDR1 SGHTA, CDR2 FQGTGA. The V and J ends lost 5 bases and 6 bases respectively, with 18 bases between them. The CDR3 spans 15 residues. CDR3 in amino acids: CASSAGGTPSDTQYF. CDR3 DNA: TGTGCCAGCAGCGCAGGGGGGACTCCCTCGGATACGCAGTATTTT.

This chain joins TRBV23-1 and TRBJ2-5; D not resolved. TRBV23-1 is flagged as an ORF with uncertain function. This CDR3 spans 15 amino acids. Trimming removed 0 bases at V and 2 bases at J, with 10 bases between. CDR3 in amino acids: CASSQSEAAQETQYF. The DNA of the CDR3 is TGCGCCAGCAGTCAATCGGAAGCTGCACAAGAGACCCAGTACTTC.

The chain combines TRBV5-5 with TRBJ2-2; possible D gene TRBD1, 5 bases. Germline V gene data show CDR1 as SGHKS and CDR2 as YYEKEE (reference sequence). CDR3 length: 16 amino acids. V was pared by 6 bases and J by 0 bases, with 15 bases between. This CDR3 is CASKQNWGANTGELFF. CDR3 nucleotide sequence: TGTGCCAGCAAACAAAATTGGGGCGCGAACACCGGGGAGCTGTTTTTT. Using reference TRBV5-5 and TRBJ2-2 for the parts outside the CDR3, the full variable domain is DAGVTQSPTHLIKTRGQQVTLRCSPISGHKSVSWYQQVLGQGPQFIFQYYEKEERGRGNFPDRFSARQFPNYSSELNVNALLLGDSALYLCASKQNWGANTGELFFGEGSRLTVL.

The chain links TRBV5-1 to TRBJ1-2; a weak D match, TRBD1 (5 bases). Deletions cut 3 bases from V and 3 bases from J, with 18 bases between. Germline V CDR1 and CDR2: SGHRS, YFSETQ. The CDR3 extends over 16 amino acids. This CDR3 reads CASSSGLTVLDYGYTF. CDR3 bases: TGCGCCAGCAGCTCGGGATTGACAGTTCTGGACTATGGCTACACCTTC.

This clone was seen more than once but under ten times. The V and J genes are TRBV7-9 and TRBJ1-1; the match to TRBD1 covers 7 bases. Germline values: CDR1 SEHNR, CDR2 FQNEAQ (reference sequence). Trimming took 5 bases from V and 4 from J; bases not matched to a gene: 1. CDR3 length: 12 amino acids. CDR3 loop: CASSQGGTEAFF. For the CDR3, the DNA is TGTGCCAGCAGCCAGGGGGGCACTGAAGCTTTCTTT. Variable domain in full (rest from reference TRBV7-9 and TRBJ1-1): DTGVSQNPRHKITKRGQNVTFRCDPISEHNRLYWYRQTLGQGPEFLTYFQNEAQLEKSRLLSDRFSAERPKGSFSTLEIQRTEQGDSAMYLCASSQGGTEAFFGQGTRLTVV.